The 30 T cell receptor beta chains in this list originate from one sample, sequenced in a study of OX40 agonist ivuxolimab in advanced cancers. Using immunoSEQ multiplex PCR, the repertoire was profiled, and TCRdb retains in-frame clones only, with some absent. The data show approximately 54,000 clones, 80% to 95% seen once. The sample was CD4+ or CD8+ T cells sorted from blood, taken in a trial of the OX40 agonist ivuxolimab. These receptors were collected from an adult with an advanced solid tumor such as melanoma, head and neck, liver or kidney cancer.

This chain joins TRBV27 and TRBJ2-3; TRBD2 is a possible D gene (6 bases). The V end lost 3 bases, the J end lost 0 bases, and 16 bases lay between the germline ends. The CDR3 loop spans 17 amino acids. Germline CDR1 and CDR2: MNHEY and SMNVEV (reference sequence). In DNA form, the CDR3 reads TGTGCCAGCAGTTTCCGACTAAGCGGGTCTAGCACAGATACGCAGTATTTT. The encoded protein is CASSFRLSGSSTDTQYF.

The chain combines TRBV15 with TRBJ2-1; TRBD2 matches at 11 bases. V lost 2 bases, J lost 9 bases, and 9 bases stayed unmatched. This CDR3 has 16 amino acids. Germline CDR1 and CDR2: LNHNV and YYDKDF (reference sequence). The CDR3 region has the DNA TGTGCCACCAGCAGAAGCCCGGGACTAGCGGAATTTGAGCAGTTCTTC. This encodes CATSRSPGLAEFEQFF.

This clone appeared a single time. This chain uses TRBV30 with TRBJ1-4; D gene unclear. Trimming shortened V by 5 bases and J by 8 bases, and 6 bases separated the two germline ends. This CDR3 has 10 residues. Per the germline V gene, CDR1 is GTSNPN and CDR2 is SVGIG (reference sequence). DNA of the CDR3: TGTGCCTGGGGATACGAAAAACTGTTTTTT. It codes for CAWGYEKLFF.

This chain links TRBV11-2 with TRBJ2-1; 14 bases line up with TRBD2. V gave up 5 bases and J gave up 10 bases; unmatched junction bases: 10. CDR1 is SGHAT and CDR2 is FQNNGV in the germline V gene. This CDR3 has 16 amino acids. CDR3 nucleotide sequence: TGTGCCAGCAGCCAACTTTGGACTAGCGGGAGGAGGGAGCAGTTCTTC. This sequence encodes CASSQLWTSGRREQFF.

V gene TRBV6-5 combines with J gene TRBJ1-1; perhaps TRBD1 as D (5 bases). The germline CDR1 and CDR2 sequences are MNHEY and SVGAGI. V was clipped by 6 bases and J by 0 bases, with 11 bases between them. The CDR3 runs to 14 residues. In DNA, the CDR3 is TGTGCCAGCAGCCCCGGGACTGTGAACACTGAAGCTTTCTTT. Protein sequence: CASSPGTVNTEAFF.

This clone was recorded only once. V and J are TRBV6-6 and TRBJ2-7; 9 nucleotides agree with TRBD1. V trimming: 8 bases; J trimming: 2 bases; junction bases outside the gene matches: 7. Germline values: CDR1 MNHNY, CDR2 SVGAGI (reference sequence). The CDR3 totals 14 residues. The CDR3 region is CASVPGQGPYEQYF. The CDR3 DNA reads TGTGCCAGCGTTCCGGGACAGGGCCCCTACGAGCAGTACTTC.

This chain connects TRBV27 to TRBJ1-2, with TRBD1 as a possible D gene (5 bases). CDR3 length: 16 residues. Trimming pared 5 bases from V and 3 bases from J, leaving 19 bases between. Per the germline V gene, CDR1 is MNHEY and CDR2 is SMNVEV (reference sequence). In DNA form, the CDR3 reads TGTGCCAGCAGTCCGATTGGGGGAGAGCTCCACTATGGCTACACCTTC. Translation: CASSPIGGELHYGYTF.

V and J are TRBV5-6 and TRBJ2-5; 12 bases agree with TRBD2. The germline V gene encodes CDR1 SGHDT and CDR2 YYEEEE. Losses at the gene ends were 2 bases for V and 5 bases for J; bases not matched to a gene: 7. The CDR3 has 16 residues. The CDR3 is CASSLETSGGEETQYF. DNA of the CDR3: TGTGCCAGCAGCTTAGAGACTAGCGGGGGTGAGGAGACCCAGTACTTC. Looking up the rest from reference TRBV5-6 and TRBJ2-5 gives the full variable domain: DAGVTQSPTHLIKTRGQQVTLRCSPKSGHDTVSWYQQALGQGPQFIFQYYEEEERQRGNFPDRFSGHQFPNYSSELNVNALLLGDSALYLCASSLETSGGEETQYFGPGTRLLVL.

The chain carries TRBV7-9 and TRBJ2-3, with D perhaps matching TRBD1 or TRBD2 (5 bases each). The CDR3 runs to 16 residues. Germline CDR1 and CDR2: SEHNR and FQNEAQ (reference sequence). Trimming cost V 8 bases and J 2 bases, with 20 bases left between them. CDR3 in DNA: TGTGCCAGCTCCGACCTGGGGGAGATATACACAGATACGCAGTATTTT. Translation: CASSDLGEIYTDTQYF. Using reference TRBV7-9 and TRBJ2-3 for the parts outside the CDR3, the full variable domain is DTGVSQNPRHKITKRGQNVTFRCDPISEHNRLYWYRQTLGQGPEFLTYFQNEAQLEKSRLLSDRFSAERPKGSFSTLEIQRTEQGDSAMYLCASSDLGEIYTDTQYFGPGTRLTVL.

This rearrangement joins TRBV19 to TRBJ2-1; D possibly corresponds to TRBD2 (6 bases). Germline CDR1 reads LNHDA; CDR2 reads SQIVND (reference sequence). Trimming left V 4 bases short and J 0 bases short, with 16 bases between. This CDR3 comprises 17 residues. CDR3 nucleotides: TGTGCCAGTAGTAGGTCGAGCGGGTCAAGCTCCTACAATGAGCAGTTCTTC. This gives the protein CASSRSSGSSSYNEQFF.

This chain joins TRBV4-2 and TRBJ2-3; 8 nucleotides align to TRBD2. Germline V gene lookup returns CDR1 LGHNA and CDR2 YNFKEQ. This CDR3 has 14 residues. With 3 bases clipped from V and 5 bases from J, the junction kept 4 bases outside the gene matches. The CDR3 is CASSQGLGEDTQYF. Here the CDR3 DNA reads TGTGCCAGCAGCCAGGGACTAGGAGAAGATACGCAGTATTTT.

The rearrangement links TRBV5-4 to TRBJ2-7; TRBD1 agrees at 8 bases. The CDR3 length is 14 residues. Trimming removed 3 bases from V and 1 base from J; junction bases left unmatched: 3. Germline-derived CDR1 and CDR2 are SGHNT and YYREEE (reference sequence). The CDR3 is CASSWGTGSYEQYF. The CDR3 coding sequence is TGTGCCAGCAGCTGGGGGACAGGATCCTACGAGCAGTACTTC.

This chain uses TRBV18 with TRBJ1-1, with D possibly matching TRBD1 (6 bases). This CDR3 comprises 16 residues. Germline V gene lookup returns CDR1 KGHSH and CDR2 LQKENI. V was shortened by 3 bases and J by 0 bases, with 14 bases between the two germline ends. Written as DNA, the CDR3 is TGTGCCAGCTCACCCCAGGACAGAGGCATGAACACTGAAGCTTTCTTT. It codes for CASSPQDRGMNTEAFF.

The gene calls are TRBV7-3 and TRBJ2-2, with D hard to call. CDR3 length equals 14 residues. Trimming removed 1 base at V and 6 bases at J, with 9 bases between. Germline CDR1 SGHTA, CDR2 FQGTGA. The CDR3 DNA follows: TGTGCCAGCAGCTTAAACTGGGGATCCGGGGAGCTGTTTTTT. Translated, it gives CASSLNWGSGELFF.

This chain links TRBV7-9 with TRBJ2-7, with D possibly TRBD1 on 5 matching bases. V lost 1 base and J 3 bases, leaving 7 bases between the germline ends. The V gene's germline CDR1 is SEHNR and CDR2 FQNEAQ (reference sequence). CDR3 length equals 13 residues. The CDR3 DNA follows: TGTGCCAGCAGCTTAGAGGGGCACTACGAGCAGTACTTC. The encoded protein is CASSLEGHYEQYF.

The table lists this clone with a count of one. The junction departs from germline at one end; a sequencing error may be responsible. J is TRBJ2-5 and V is TRBV2; no clear D. The CDR3 has 10 amino acids. CDR1 is SNHLY, CDR2 FYNNEI, per germline. This chain's CDR3 is CASVDTRVDF. The CDR3 DNA follows: TGTGCCAGCGTCGATACACGGGTTGACTTC. The whole variable domain, filled in from reference TRBV2 and TRBJ2-5, reads EPEVTQTPSHQVTQMGQEVILRCVPISNHLYFYWYRQILGQKVEFLVSFYNNEISEKSEIFDDQFSVERPDGSNFTLKIRSTKLEDSAMYFCASVDTRVDFGPGTRLLVL.

The V call is TRBV28, the J call TRBJ1-5, with TRBD1 matching over 10 bases. The CDR3 has 17 residues. The trim removed 6 bases at V and 2 bases at J, leaving 10 bases unmatched. From germline, CDR1 is MDHEN and CDR2 SYDVKM. CDR3 sequence reads: CASSADRGALGNQPQHF. The CDR3 region has the DNA TGTGCCAGCAGCGCGGACAGGGGGGCTCTAGGCAATCAGCCCCAGCATTTT.

This chain's CDR3 is CASSHPPLDSHTDTQYF. CDR3 coding DNA: TGTGCCAGCAGCCACCCCCCACTGGACTCACACACAGATACGCAGTATTTT. The chain couples TRBV4-2 to TRBJ2-3; tentative D call: TRBD2 (5 bases). Germline values: CDR1 LGHNA, CDR2 YNFKEQ. V dropped 3 bases and J dropped 2 bases, with 18 bases sitting between them. The CDR3 is 17 residues long.

This clone was recorded once. The rearrangement joins TRBV28 to TRBJ1-4; D may be TRBD1 (5 bases). The germline V gene encodes CDR1 MDHEN and CDR2 SYDVKM. Trimming cost V 3 bases and J 3 bases, with 17 bases left between them. This CDR3 spans 17 amino acids. As DNA, the CDR3 is TGTGCCAGCAGTTTGACTTTTACCGGGGGGGCTAATGAAAAACTGTTTTTT. Translated, it gives CASSLTFTGGANEKLFF.

The chain combines TRBV30 with TRBJ1-1; D perhaps matches TRBD1 (6 bases). The V gene's germline CDR1 is GTSNPN and CDR2 SVGIG (reference sequence). Between the trimmed V and J ends, which lost 0 bases and 7 bases, there was a span of 6 bases. The length of the CDR3 is 11 residues. The CDR3 is CAWSVDSEAFF. The DNA of the CDR3 is TGTGCCTGGAGTGTGGACAGTGAAGCTTTCTTT.

The table lists this clone with a few counts. The rearrangement links TRBV4-2 to TRBJ1-2; tentative D call: TRBD1 (6 bases). This CDR3 is 14 amino acids long. The V gene's germline CDR1 is LGHNA and CDR2 YNFKEQ. Trimming stripped 5 bases from V and 3 bases from J, with 13 bases between. CDR3 residues: CASSLGTKDYGYTF. The CDR3 region has the DNA TGTGCCAGCAGCTTAGGGACAAAGGACTATGGCTACACCTTC.

The chain employs TRBV27 and TRBJ2-6; D uncertain. Per the germline V gene, CDR1 is MNHEY and CDR2 is SMNVEV (reference sequence). The CDR3 loop spans 13 amino acids. Trimming cost V 6 bases and J 3 bases, with 6 bases left between them. The CDR3 region is CASRTGGANVLTF. The CDR3 DNA reads as TGTGCCAGCAGGACGGGTGGGGCCAACGTCCTGACTTTC.

Details on this clone: At one end, the junction sequence differs from germline, possibly due to a read error. This chain uses TRBV7-7 with TRBJ2-7, with D hard to call. This CDR3 is built from 18 residues. CDR1 is SSHAT, CDR2 FNYEAQ, per germline (reference sequence). CDR3 in DNA: TGTGCTAGCAGCCCCGTTTGTACGGTCCCTTCTTTCTCCTACGAGCAGTACTTC. This codes for CASSPVCTVPSFSYEQYF.

The chain is built from TRBV27 and TRBJ2-1, with 9 bases fitting TRBD1. Germline CDR1 and CDR2: MNHEY and SMNVEV (reference sequence). This CDR3 has 14 amino acids. V lost 3 bases, J lost 5 bases, and 2 bases stayed unmatched. The CDR3 DNA reads as TGTGCCAGCAGTTTGGACAGGGGTAACAATGAGCAGTTCTTC. It codes for CASSLDRGNNEQFF.

V and J are TRBV5-1 and TRBJ1-1, with D hard to call. CDR1 SGHRS and CDR2 YFSETQ come from the germline V gene. V lost 4 bases and J 3 bases, leaving 10 bases between the germline ends. The CDR3 length is 13 residues. The CDR3 region has the DNA TGCGCCAGCAGCCCCCTCGGGGACACTGAAGCTTTCTTT. This encodes CASSPLGDTEAFF. The variable domain in full, with the rest retrieved from reference TRBV5-1 and TRBJ1-1, is KAGVTQTPRYLIKTRGQQVTLSCSPISGHRSVSWYQQTPGQGLQFLFEYFSETQRNKGNFPGRFSGRQFSNSRSEMNVSTLELGDSALYLCASSPLGDTEAFFGQGTRLTVV.

The rearrangement joins TRBV19 to TRBJ2-1; D is uncertain. Looked up from germline, CDR1 is LNHDA and CDR2 is SQIVND (reference sequence). The V gene lost 5 bases and the J gene lost 0 bases, with 14 bases spanning the gap. This CDR3 comprises 16 residues. The CDR3 loop reads CASSHGTSSSYNEQFF. DNA for the CDR3: TGTGCCAGTAGTCATGGTACTTCCAGCTCCTACAATGAGCAGTTCTTC.

The chain couples TRBV11-2 to TRBJ2-5; no definite D call. The V and J ends lost 1 base and 2 bases respectively, with 8 bases between them. Germline loops: CDR1 SGHAT, CDR2 FQNNGV. CDR3 length: 14 amino acids. CDR3 DNA: TGTGCCAGCAGCTTAGTAATAGGACAAGAGACCCAGTACTTC. This gives the protein CASSLVIGQETQYF.

This chain joins TRBV5-5 and TRBJ2-3, with unresolved D. V shed 3 bases and J shed 2 bases, with 1 base lying between them. The CDR3 consists of 11 residues. Germline V gives CDR1 SGHKS, CDR2 YYEKEE (reference sequence). CDR3 in DNA: TGTGCCAGCAGCTACACAGATACGCAGTATTTT. Its translation: CASSYTDTQYF.

The V and J genes are TRBV7-9 and TRBJ2-1; TRBD1 might be the D (6 bases). The germline gives CDR1 SEHNR, CDR2 FQNEAQ (reference sequence). V dropped 4 bases and J dropped 1 base, with 11 bases sitting between them. The CDR3 extends over 15 amino acids. Here the CDR3 DNA reads TGTGCCAGCAGCTCGCACAGGGTTTCCTACAATGAGCAGTTCTTC. This codes for CASSSHRVSYNEQFF.

The J gene is TRBJ1-1, the V gene TRBV27; D gene uncertain. Per the germline V gene, CDR1 is MNHEY and CDR2 is SMNVEV (reference sequence). The CDR3 runs 16 residues. V was clipped by 5 bases and J by 0 bases, with 16 bases between them. The CDR3 DNA sequence: TGTGCCAGCAGTCTGTCCCCAGCCGCGGTGAACACTGAAGCTTTCTTT. Translated, it gives CASSLSPAAVNTEAFF.